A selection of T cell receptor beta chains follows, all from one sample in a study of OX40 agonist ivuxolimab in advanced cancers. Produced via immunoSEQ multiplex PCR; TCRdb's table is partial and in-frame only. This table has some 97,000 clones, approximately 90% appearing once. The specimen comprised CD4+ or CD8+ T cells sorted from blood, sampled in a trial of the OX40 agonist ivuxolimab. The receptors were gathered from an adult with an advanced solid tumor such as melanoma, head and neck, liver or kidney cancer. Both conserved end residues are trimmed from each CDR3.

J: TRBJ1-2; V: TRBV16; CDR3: ASSQSRGPNRLYT
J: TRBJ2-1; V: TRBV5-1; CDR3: ASNRNGDRDNEQF
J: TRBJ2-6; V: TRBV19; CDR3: ASRDRGNSGANVLT
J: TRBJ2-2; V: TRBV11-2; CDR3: ASSSHHGRAGELF
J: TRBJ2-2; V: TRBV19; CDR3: ASYRGLGNTGELF
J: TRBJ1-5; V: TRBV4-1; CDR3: ASSQAAGQGTWAGQPQH
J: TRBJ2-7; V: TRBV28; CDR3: ASSLGVSGSLEQY
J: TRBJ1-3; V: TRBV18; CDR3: ASSPPAGQHSGNTIY
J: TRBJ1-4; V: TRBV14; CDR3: APVTVEKLF
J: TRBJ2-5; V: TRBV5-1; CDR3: ASSLATGDQETQY
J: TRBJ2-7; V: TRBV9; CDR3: ASSVGVNGGSLFYEQY
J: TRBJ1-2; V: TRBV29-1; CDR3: SGGDRTSPGYT
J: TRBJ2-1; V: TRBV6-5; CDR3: ASRNLAGLSNEQF
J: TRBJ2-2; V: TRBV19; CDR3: ASRRTSGITGELF
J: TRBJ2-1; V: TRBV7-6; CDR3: ASSRRGGVSSYNEQF
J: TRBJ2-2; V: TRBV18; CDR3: ASSPGTANTGELF
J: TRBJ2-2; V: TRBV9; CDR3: ASSVAPILGTGELF
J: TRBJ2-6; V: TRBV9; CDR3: ASSVRETGGSGANVLT